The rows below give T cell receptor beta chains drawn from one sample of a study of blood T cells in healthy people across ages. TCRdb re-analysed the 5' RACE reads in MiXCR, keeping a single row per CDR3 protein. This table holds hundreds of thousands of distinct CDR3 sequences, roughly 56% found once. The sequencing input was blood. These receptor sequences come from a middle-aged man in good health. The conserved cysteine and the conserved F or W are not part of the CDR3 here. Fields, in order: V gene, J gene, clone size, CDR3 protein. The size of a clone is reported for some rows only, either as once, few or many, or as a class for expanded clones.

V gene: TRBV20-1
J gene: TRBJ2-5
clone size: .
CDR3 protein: SARGGGKRPVSQETQY

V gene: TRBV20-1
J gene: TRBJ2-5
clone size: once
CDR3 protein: SAREFTGETQY

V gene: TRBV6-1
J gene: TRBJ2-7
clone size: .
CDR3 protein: ASSLSRDRVQY

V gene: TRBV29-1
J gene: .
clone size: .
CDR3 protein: SVESRGAETQY

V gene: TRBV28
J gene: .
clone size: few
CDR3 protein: ASREVLAGLETQY

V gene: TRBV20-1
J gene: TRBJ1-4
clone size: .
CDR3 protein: SARAPGTGNEKLF

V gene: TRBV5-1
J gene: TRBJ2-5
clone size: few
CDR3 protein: ASSFSSSGDSETQY

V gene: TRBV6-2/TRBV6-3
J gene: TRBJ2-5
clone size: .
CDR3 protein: ASSSRGQGEQY

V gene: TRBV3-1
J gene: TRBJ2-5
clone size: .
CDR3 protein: ASSQVAQFQETQY

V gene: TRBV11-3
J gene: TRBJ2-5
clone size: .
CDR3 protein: ASSSGTEETPY

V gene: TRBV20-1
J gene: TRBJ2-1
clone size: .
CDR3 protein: SARDEPPLGEQF

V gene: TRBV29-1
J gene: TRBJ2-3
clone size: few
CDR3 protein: SVVPRDGGDTQY

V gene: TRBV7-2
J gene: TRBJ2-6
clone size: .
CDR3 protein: ASSGLGANVLT

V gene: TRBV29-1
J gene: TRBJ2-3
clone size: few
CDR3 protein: SVEAAGVGDTQY

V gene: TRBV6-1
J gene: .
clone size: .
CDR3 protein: ANSLGDSYEQY

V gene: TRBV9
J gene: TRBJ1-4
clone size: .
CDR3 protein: ASSVRGMAEKLF

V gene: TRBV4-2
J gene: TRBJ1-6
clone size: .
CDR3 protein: ASSLEGALSPLH

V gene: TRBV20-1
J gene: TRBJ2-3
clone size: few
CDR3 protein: SALDGQDTQY

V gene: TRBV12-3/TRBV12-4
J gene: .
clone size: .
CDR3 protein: ASRAQGGGETQY

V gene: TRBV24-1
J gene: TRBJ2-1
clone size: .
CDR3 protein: ATSDRTSGGNNEQF

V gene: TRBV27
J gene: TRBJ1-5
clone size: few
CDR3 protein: ASSSREGGNQPQH

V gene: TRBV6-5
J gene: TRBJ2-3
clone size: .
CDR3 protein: ASSYRGGARADTQY

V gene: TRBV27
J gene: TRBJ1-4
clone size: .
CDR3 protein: ASSNRGRTGEKLF

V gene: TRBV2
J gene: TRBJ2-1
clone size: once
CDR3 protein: ASSANGYNEQF

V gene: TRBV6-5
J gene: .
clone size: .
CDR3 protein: ASSYSAGSSYNEQY

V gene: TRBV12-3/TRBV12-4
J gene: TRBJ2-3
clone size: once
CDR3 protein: ASSPPGLRQY

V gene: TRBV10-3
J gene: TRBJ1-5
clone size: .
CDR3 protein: ASSRTLLGTIDQPQH

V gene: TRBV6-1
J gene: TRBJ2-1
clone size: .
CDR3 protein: ASRADSFIGQF